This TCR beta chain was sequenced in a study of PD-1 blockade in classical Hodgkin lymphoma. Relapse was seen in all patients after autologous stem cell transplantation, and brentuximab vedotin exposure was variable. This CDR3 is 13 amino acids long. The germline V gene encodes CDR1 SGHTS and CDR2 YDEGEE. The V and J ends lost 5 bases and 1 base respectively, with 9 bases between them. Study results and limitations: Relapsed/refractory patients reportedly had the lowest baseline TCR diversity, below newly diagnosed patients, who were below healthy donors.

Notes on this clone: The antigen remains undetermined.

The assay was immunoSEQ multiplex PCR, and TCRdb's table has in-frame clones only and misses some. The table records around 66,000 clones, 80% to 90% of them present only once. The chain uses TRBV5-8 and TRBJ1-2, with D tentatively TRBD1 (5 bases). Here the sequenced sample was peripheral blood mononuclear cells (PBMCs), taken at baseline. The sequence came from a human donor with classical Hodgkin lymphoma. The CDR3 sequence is CASSFDSNYGYTF. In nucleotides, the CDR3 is TGTGCCAGCAGTTTCGACAGTAACTATGGCTACACCTTC. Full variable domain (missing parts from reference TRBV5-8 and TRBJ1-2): EAGVTQSPTHLIKTRGQQATLRCSPISGHTSVYWYQQALGLGLQFLLWYDEGEERNRGNFPPRFSGRQFPNYSSELNVNALELEDSALYLCASSFDSNYGYTFGSGTRLTVV.